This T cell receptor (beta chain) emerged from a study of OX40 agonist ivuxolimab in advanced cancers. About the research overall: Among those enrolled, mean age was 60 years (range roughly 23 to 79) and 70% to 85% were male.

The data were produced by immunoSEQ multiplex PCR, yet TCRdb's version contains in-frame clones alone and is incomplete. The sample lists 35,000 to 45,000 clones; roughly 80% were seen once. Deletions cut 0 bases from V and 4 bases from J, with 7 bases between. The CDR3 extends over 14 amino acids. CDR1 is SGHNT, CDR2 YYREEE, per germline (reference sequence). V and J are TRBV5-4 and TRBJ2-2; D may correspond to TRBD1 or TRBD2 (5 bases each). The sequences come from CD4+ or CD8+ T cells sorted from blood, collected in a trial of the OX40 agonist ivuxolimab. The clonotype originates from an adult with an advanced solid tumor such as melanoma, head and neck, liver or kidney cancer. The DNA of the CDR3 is TGTGCCAGCAGCTTGGGGGGGACCACCGGGGAGCTGTTTTTT. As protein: CASSLGGTTGELFF.